This TCR beta chain appears in the sequencing data of a study of OX40 agonist ivuxolimab in advanced cancers. Sequencing was performed with immunoSEQ multiplex PCR; in TCRdb, only in-frame clones are kept and a portion is missing. The sample includes fewer than 70,000 clones, 83% seen only once; the top ten take 2.5% to 4%. Looked up from germline, CDR1 is ENHRY and CDR2 is SYGVKD. This CDR3 is built from 15 residues. Trimming left V 7 bases short and J 1 base short, with 16 bases between. The receptor was derived from an adult with an advanced solid tumor such as melanoma, head and neck, liver or kidney cancer. The sequenced sample was CD4+ or CD8+ T cells sorted from blood, obtained in a trial of the OX40 agonist ivuxolimab. The gene calls are TRBV10-3 and TRBJ1-1; the D gene is possibly TRBD1 (5 bases). CDR3 in DNA: TGTGCCATCACTCGGGTCACGGGGCAGAACACTGAAGCTTTCTTT. It specifies CAITRVTGQNTEAFF.